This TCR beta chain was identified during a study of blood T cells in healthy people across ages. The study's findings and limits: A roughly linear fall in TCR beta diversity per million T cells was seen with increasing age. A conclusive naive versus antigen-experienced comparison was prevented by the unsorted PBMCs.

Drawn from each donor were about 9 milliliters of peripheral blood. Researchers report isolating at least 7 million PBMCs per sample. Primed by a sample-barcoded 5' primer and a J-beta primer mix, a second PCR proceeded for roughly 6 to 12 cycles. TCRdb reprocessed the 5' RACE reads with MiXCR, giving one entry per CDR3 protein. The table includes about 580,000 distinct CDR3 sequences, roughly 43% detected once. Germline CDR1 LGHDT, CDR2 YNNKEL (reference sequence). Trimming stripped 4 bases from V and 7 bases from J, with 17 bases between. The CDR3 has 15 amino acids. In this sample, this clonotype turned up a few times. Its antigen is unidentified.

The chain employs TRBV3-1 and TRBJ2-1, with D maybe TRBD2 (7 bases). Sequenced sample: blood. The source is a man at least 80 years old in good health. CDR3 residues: CASSLGGGASNEQFF. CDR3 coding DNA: TGTGCCAGCAGCCTTGGGGGGGGGGCTAGTAATGAGCAGTTCTTC.